These 29 T cell receptor beta chains were all obtained from the same sample, sequenced in a study of blood T cell repertoires in COVID-19 (dated by TCRdb to about 2020). Libraries were constructed by the immunoSEQ multiplex PCR assay. Not all clones reach the TCRdb copy of this immuneACCESS table, which keeps in-frame sequences only. Checked studies attribute under half of the gap to unresolved V genes and leave the rest unexplained. The sample table records approximately 400,000 clones; 88% of these occur just once. Clones ranked in the top ten supply over 9.5% of the sample. The sample comprised peripheral blood. All receptors derive from a woman in her forties or fifties with COVID-19, enrolled during active disease.

The sample holds one count of this clone. The chain uses TRBV5-1 and TRBJ2-3, with D tentatively TRBD1 (6 bases). This CDR3 region has 14 residues. Germline CDR1 reads SGHRS; CDR2 reads YFSETQ. V lost 4 bases and J 2 bases, leaving 11 bases between the germline ends. The CDR3 protein is CASSERTDTDTQYF. The CDR3 nucleotides read TGCGCCAGCAGCGAGAGGACAGACACAGATACGCAGTATTTT.

As for this clone: The sample carries other DNA sequences with the same CDR3. CDR3 sequence: CASSEDRGGGYTF. The CDR3 region has the DNA TGTGCCAGCAGTGAAGACAGGGGCGGCGGCTACACCTTC. V and J are TRBV6-1 and TRBJ1-2, with 7 bases that match TRBD1. Germline assignment: CDR1 MNHNS and CDR2 SASEGT. The V segment lost 1 base and the J segment 8 bases; nucleotides outside the gene matches: 4. There are 13 residues in the CDR3.

The V call is TRBV27, the J call TRBJ2-3; tentatively, D is TRBD1 (6 bases). Trimming shortened V by 6 bases and J by 7 bases, and 8 bases separated the two germline ends. The CDR3 loop spans 11 amino acids. Germline V gene lookup returns CDR1 MNHEY and CDR2 SMNVEV (reference sequence). CDR3 sequence (DNA): TGTGCCAGCAGACAGGGTAATACGCAGTATTTT. It codes for CASRQGNTQYF.

This sequence joins TRBV10-2 and TRBJ1-1; 10 positions match TRBD1. There are 13 residues in the CDR3. Per the germline V gene, CDR1 is WSHSY and CDR2 is SAAADI. V lost 6 bases, J lost 4 bases, and 2 bases stayed unmatched. The CDR3 sequence is CASRDRGATEAFF. The CDR3 DNA reads TGCGCCAGCAGGGACAGGGGGGCCACTGAAGCTTTCTTT.

The CDR3 spells CASSPWDSRNQPQHF. The CDR3 DNA reads TGCGCCAGCAGCCCCTGGGACAGTAGGAATCAGCCCCAGCATTTT. The chain links TRBV5-1 to TRBJ1-5, with 7 bases that match TRBD1. Unmatched junction bases numbered 8, after V lost 4 bases and J lost 4 bases. The CDR3 covers 15 residues. In germline, CDR1 is SGHRS, CDR2 YFSETQ.

The chain recombines TRBV10-2 with TRBJ1-1; D perhaps matches TRBD1 (5 bases). This CDR3 spans 12 amino acids. Germline CDR1 WSHSY, CDR2 SAAADI. CDR3 coding DNA: TGCGCTTCCTCGGGGGGGAACACTGAAGCTTTCTTT. This encodes CASSGGNTEAFF.

This clone was picked up a small number of times. The chain carries TRBV4-1 and TRBJ2-7, with D perhaps TRBD2 (6 bases). V gave up 1 base and J gave up 0 bases, with 13 bases separating them. CDR1 is MGHRA, CDR2 YSYEKL, per germline. The CDR3 sequence is 16 residues long. Here the CDR3 reads CASSQALAGHSYEQYF. In DNA form, the CDR3 reads TGCGCCAGCAGCCAAGCCCTGGCGGGGCACTCCTACGAGCAGTACTTC.

The rearrangement joins TRBV18 to TRBJ2-7, with 7 bases lining up with TRBD1. Germline loops: CDR1 KGHSH, CDR2 LQKENI. V shed 3 bases, J shed 0 bases, and the junction held 5 bases outside the gene matches. The CDR3 is 15 residues long. The CDR3 spells CASSPDRESSYEQYF. In DNA form, the CDR3 reads TGTGCCAGCTCACCCGACAGGGAAAGCTCCTACGAGCAGTACTTC.

This sequence joins TRBV6-2 or TRBV6-3 and TRBJ1-5; TRBD1 matches 7 bases. CDR1 and CDR2 from the germline V gene are MNHEY and SVGEGT. This CDR3 spans 14 amino acids. V lost 6 bases to trimming and J lost 11 bases; unmatched junction nucleotides: 13. CDR3 nucleotides: TGTGCCAGCAGCCCGACAGGTCCCAGGGGGGCCCAGCATTTT. It is translated as CASSPTGPRGAQHF.

The CDR3 spells CASSDEILMGHEQFF. CDR3 nucleotides: TGTGCCAGCAGCGACGAGATCTTAATGGGGCATGAGCAGTTCTTC. The V gene is TRBV11-3, the J gene TRBJ2-1; the D gene is possibly TRBD1 (5 bases). The CDR3 is made up of 15 amino acids. In germline, CDR1 is SGHNT, CDR2 YENEEA. V was pared by 5 bases and J by 8 bases, with 19 bases between.

The chain carries TRBV7-3 and TRBJ2-5, with D possibly being TRBD1 (6 bases). Germline V CDR1 and CDR2: SGHTA, FQGTGA. The CDR3 sequence is 13 residues long. The V and J ends lost 2 bases and 5 bases respectively, with 9 bases between them. The CDR3, as DNA: TGTGCCAGCAGCTTAGCTGGGGGCGAGACCCAGTACTTC. Protein product: CASSLAGGETQYF.

The rearrangement links TRBV6-5 to TRBJ2-1; 12 bases agree with TRBD2. CDR1 and CDR2 from the germline V gene are MNHEY and SVGAGI. With 0 bases clipped from V and 8 bases from J, the junction kept 5 bases outside the gene matches. The CDR3 contains 16 residues. CDR3 DNA sequence: TGTGCCAGCAGTTACTCGACTAGCGGGGGTGAGGATGAGCAGTTCTTC. As protein: CASSYSTSGGEDEQFF.

The V gene is TRBV5-6, the J gene TRBJ1-2; 10 positions agree with TRBD1. Looked up from germline, CDR1 is SGHDT and CDR2 is YYEEEE. Germline trimming cut 4 bases from V and 4 bases from J; bases unmatched to any gene: 13. The CDR3 extends over 17 amino acids. CDR3 in amino acids: CASSRVGQGLRFYGYTF. The CDR3 bases are TGTGCCAGCAGCCGGGTGGGACAGGGGCTGCGTTTCTATGGCTACACCTTC.

The chain links TRBV7-3 to TRBJ2-1; D may be TRBD2 (6 bases). The germline V gene encodes CDR1 SGHTA and CDR2 FQGTGA. Trimming cost V 3 bases and J 7 bases, with 10 bases left between them. This CDR3 has 13 residues. CDR3 nucleotides: TGTGCCAGCAGCTTCGGGGCGGGGAATGAGCAGTTCTTC. Protein sequence: CASSFGAGNEQFF. The full variable domain, its missing parts supplied by reference TRBV7-3 and TRBJ2-1, is GAGVSQTPSNKVTEKGKYVELRCDPISGHTALYWYRQSLGQGPEFLIYFQGTGAADDSGLPNDRFFAVRPEGSVSTLKIQRTERGDSAVYLCASSFGAGNEQFFGPGTRLTVL.

This sequence joins TRBV21-1 and TRBJ1-5; the tabulated D call, TRBD1, remains unverified against the DNA. TRBV21-1 represents a pseudogene. CDR3 size: 16 residues. The DNA of the CDR3 is TGTGCCAGCAGCAAAGGAACGAACTACAGGGGAATAACCCAGCATTTT. This sequence encodes CASSKGTNYRGITQHF.

CDR3 amino acids: CASTLERALEETQYF. CDR3 coding DNA: TGTGCCAGCACCTTAGAGCGGGCCTTGGAAGAGACCCAGTACTTC. The gene calls are TRBV6-5 and TRBJ2-5, with D possibly being TRBD2 (6 bases). Trimming shortened V by 7 bases and J by 3 bases, and 18 bases separated the two germline ends. Germline V lookup: CDR1 MNHEY, CDR2 SVGAGI. CDR3 length: 15 residues.

This chain uses TRBV6-4 with TRBJ2-1; 7 bases fit TRBD2. CDR1 and CDR2 (germline): MRHNA, SNTAGT. The CDR3 has 17 amino acids. J lost 9 bases, V lost 3 bases, and 17 bases had no gene match. This CDR3 reads CASSEGGEGLSPGEQFF. The DNA of the CDR3 is TGTGCCAGCAGTGAGGGGGGGGAGGGTCTCTCCCCCGGTGAGCAGTTCTTC.

The chain is built from TRBV19 and TRBJ2-2; 7 bases map to TRBD1. Germline CDR1 LNHDA, CDR2 SQIVND (reference sequence). Losses at the gene ends were 5 bases for V and 1 base for J; bases not matched to a gene: 4. The CDR3 is 15 residues long. DNA for the CDR3: TGTGCCAGTAGTCCCGGGGACAGGAACACCGGGGAGCTGTTTTTT. Translation: CASSPGDRNTGELFF.

The chain uses TRBV11-2 and TRBJ2-3; 7 nucleotides align to TRBD1. Losses at the gene ends were 5 bases for V and 0 bases for J; bases not matched to a gene: 5. There are 15 residues in the CDR3. Germline CDR1 reads SGHAT; CDR2 reads FQNNGV. CDR3 region: CASSLGTDSTDTQYF. The CDR3 DNA reads TGTGCCAGCAGCCTTGGGACAGACAGCACAGATACGCAGTATTTT.

The chain links TRBV6-5 to TRBJ1-2; 8 bases line up with TRBD1. This CDR3 is 15 amino acids long. In germline, CDR1 is MNHEY, CDR2 SVGAGI. The V segment lost 4 bases and the J segment 4 bases; nucleotides outside the gene matches: 8. The CDR3 reads CASSSQGALLYGYTF. The CDR3 nucleotides are TGTGCCAGCAGTTCCCAGGGGGCCCTTCTCTATGGCTACACCTTC.

V usage is TRBV7-2 and J usage is TRBJ2-3; 10 bases line up with TRBD2. The V segment lost 5 bases and the J segment 0 bases; nucleotides outside the gene matches: 5. There are 16 residues in the CDR3. In germline, CDR1 is SGHTA, CDR2 FQGNSA. Here the CDR3 reads CASSPQRGGSTDTQYF. CDR3 sequence (DNA): TGTGCCAGCAGCCCCCAGCGGGGGGGAAGCACAGATACGCAGTATTTT.

CDR3 in amino acids: CASSEDRGETQYF. CDR3 coding DNA: TGTGCCAGCAGTGAAGATAGAGGAGAGACCCAGTACTTC. The gene calls are TRBV2 and TRBJ2-5; D ambiguous. The CDR3 is 13 amino acids. V lost 1 base and J 4 bases, leaving 7 bases between the germline ends. Germline V gives CDR1 SNHLY, CDR2 FYNNEI.

The V call is TRBV12-5, the J call TRBJ1-5; 7 bases agree with TRBD1. CDR1 and CDR2 from the germline V gene are LGHNT and FRNRAP. The CDR3 has 15 amino acids. Trimming removed 4 bases from V and 6 bases from J; junction bases left unmatched: 9. The CDR3, as DNA: TGTGCTAGTGGTTCAACAGGGGCCTGGGCTCAGCCCCAGCATTTT. It encodes CASGSTGAWAQPQHF.

This rearrangement joins TRBV4-1 to TRBJ1-4, with D maybe TRBD1 (6 bases). The CDR3 loop spans 15 amino acids. The germline V gene has CDR1 MGHRA and CDR2 YSYEKL. Between the trimmed V and J ends, which lost 4 bases and 5 bases, there was a span of 14 bases. In nucleotides, the CDR3 is TGCGCCAGCAGCCCCCCCGGACAGATAAATGAAAAACTGTTTTTT. It translates to CASSPPGQINEKLFF.

The chain uses TRBV3-1 (or the pseudogene TRBV3-2) and TRBJ1-4; D call uncertain. The CDR3 has 13 residues. The V gene lost 4 bases and the J gene lost 3 bases, with 6 bases spanning the gap. The germline CDR1 and CDR2 sequences are LGHDT and YNNKEL (reference sequence). The CDR3 sequence: CASSRRSNEKLFF. CDR3 nucleotide sequence: TGTGCCAGCAGCCGGAGGTCTAATGAAAAACTGTTTTTT.

The V gene is TRBV27, the J gene TRBJ2-1, with 10 bases aligning to TRBD2. V was pared by 0 bases and J by 3 bases, with 2 bases of the junction left unmatched. CDR1 and CDR2 (germline): MNHEY, SMNVEV (reference sequence). This CDR3 comprises 16 residues. Written as DNA, the CDR3 is TGTGCCAGCAGTTTATCGAGCGGGGGGGTCTACAATGAGCAGTTCTTC. Amino acid sequence: CASSLSSGGVYNEQFF.

The V call is TRBV19, the J call TRBJ2-7, with 8 bases identical to TRBD1. In germline, CDR1 is LNHDA, CDR2 SQIVND (reference sequence). The CDR3 loop spans 15 amino acids. Trimming removed 3 bases from V and 4 bases from J; junction bases left unmatched: 8. CDR3 sequence reads: CASSIGQGARYEQYF. CDR3 DNA sequence: TGTGCCAGTAGTATCGGGCAGGGGGCGCGGTACGAGCAGTACTTC.

V is TRBV5-1 and J is TRBJ2-4; 9 bases are shared with TRBD1. V shed 3 bases and J 9 bases; nucleotides not matched to a gene: 4. CDR1 is SGHRS, CDR2 YFSETQ, per germline. CDR3 length: 13 residues. CDR3 sequence reads: CASSSETGGIQYF. The CDR3 coding sequence is TGCGCCAGCAGCTCAGAGACAGGGGGCATTCAGTACTTC.

The chain links TRBV30 to TRBJ2-5, with TRBD1 matching 8 bases. CDR3 length: 15 amino acids. With 3 bases clipped from V and 2 bases from J, the junction kept 8 bases outside the gene matches. The germline CDR1 and CDR2 sequences are GTSNPN and SVGIG (reference sequence). CDR3 DNA sequence: TGTGCCTGGAGCTCCGGACAGGGCTCACAAGAGACCCAGTACTTC. As protein: CAWSSGQGSQETQYF.